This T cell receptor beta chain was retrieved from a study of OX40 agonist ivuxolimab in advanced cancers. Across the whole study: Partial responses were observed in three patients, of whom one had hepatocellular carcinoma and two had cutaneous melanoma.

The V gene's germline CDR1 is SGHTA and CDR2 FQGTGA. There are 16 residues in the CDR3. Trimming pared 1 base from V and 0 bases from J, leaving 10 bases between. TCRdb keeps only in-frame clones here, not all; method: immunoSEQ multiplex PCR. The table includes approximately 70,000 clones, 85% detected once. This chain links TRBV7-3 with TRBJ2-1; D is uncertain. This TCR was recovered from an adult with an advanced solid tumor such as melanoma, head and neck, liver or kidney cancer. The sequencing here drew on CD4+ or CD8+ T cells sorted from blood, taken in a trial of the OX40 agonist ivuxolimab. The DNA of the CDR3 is TGTGCCAGCAGCTTAAAAGGGTGGAGCTCCTACAATGAGCAGTTCTTC. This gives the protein CASSLKGWSSYNEQFF. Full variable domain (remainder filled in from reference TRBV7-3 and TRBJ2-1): GAGVSQTPSNKVTEKGKYVELRCDPISGHTALYWYRQSLGQGPEFLIYFQGTGAADDSGLPNDRFFAVRPEGSVSTLKIQRTERGDSAVYLCASSLKGWSSYNEQFFGPGTRLTVL.